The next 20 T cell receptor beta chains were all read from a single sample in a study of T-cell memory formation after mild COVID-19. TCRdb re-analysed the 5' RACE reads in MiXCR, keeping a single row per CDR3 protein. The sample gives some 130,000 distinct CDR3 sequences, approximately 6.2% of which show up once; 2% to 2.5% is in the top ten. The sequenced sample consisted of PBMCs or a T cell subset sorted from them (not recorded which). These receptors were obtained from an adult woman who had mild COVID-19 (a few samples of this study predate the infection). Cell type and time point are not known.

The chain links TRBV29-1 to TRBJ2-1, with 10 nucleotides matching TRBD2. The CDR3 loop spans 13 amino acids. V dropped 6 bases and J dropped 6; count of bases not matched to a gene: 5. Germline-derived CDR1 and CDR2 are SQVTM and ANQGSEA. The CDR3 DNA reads TGCAGCGTCCGAGCGGGGGGGCTCAATGAGCAGTTCTTC. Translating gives CSVRAGGLNEQFF.

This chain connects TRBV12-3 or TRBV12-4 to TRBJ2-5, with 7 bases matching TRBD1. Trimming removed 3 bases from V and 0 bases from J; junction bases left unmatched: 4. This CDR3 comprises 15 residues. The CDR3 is CASSLDRRYQETQYF. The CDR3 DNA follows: TGTGCCAGCAGTTTGGACAGGAGGTACCAAGAGACCCAGTACTTC.

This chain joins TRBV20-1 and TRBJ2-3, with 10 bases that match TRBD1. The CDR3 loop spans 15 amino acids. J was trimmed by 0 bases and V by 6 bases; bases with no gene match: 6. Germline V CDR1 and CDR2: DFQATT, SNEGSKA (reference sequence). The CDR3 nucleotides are TGCAGTGCGAACCGGGACAGGGGTAGCACAGATACGCAGTATTTT. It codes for CSANRDRGSTDTQYF.

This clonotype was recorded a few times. CDR3 in amino acids: CSASMGGAPSVQGYTF. CDR3 in DNA: TGCAGTGCTAGTATGGGGGGGGCGCCCAGTGTCCAGGGCTACACCTTC. The chain combines TRBV20-1 with TRBJ1-2, with D tentatively TRBD1 (6 bases). V dropped 3 bases and J dropped 8 bases, with 25 bases sitting between them. Looked up from germline, CDR1 is DFQATT and CDR2 is SNEGSKA (reference sequence). The CDR3 has 16 residues.

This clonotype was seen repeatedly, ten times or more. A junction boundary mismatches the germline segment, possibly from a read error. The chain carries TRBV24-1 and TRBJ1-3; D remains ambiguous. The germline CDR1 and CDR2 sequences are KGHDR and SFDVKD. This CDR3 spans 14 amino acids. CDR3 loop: CATSIDGSANTIYF. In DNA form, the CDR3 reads TGTGCCACCAGTATCGACGGATCTGCAAACACCATATATTTT.

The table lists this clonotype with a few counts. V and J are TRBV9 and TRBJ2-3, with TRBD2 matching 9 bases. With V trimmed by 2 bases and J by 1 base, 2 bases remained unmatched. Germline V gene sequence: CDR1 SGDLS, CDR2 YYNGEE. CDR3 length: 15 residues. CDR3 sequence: CASSVLAGGTDTQYF. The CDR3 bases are TGTGCCAGCAGCGTTTTAGCGGGGGGCACAGATACGCAGTATTTT.

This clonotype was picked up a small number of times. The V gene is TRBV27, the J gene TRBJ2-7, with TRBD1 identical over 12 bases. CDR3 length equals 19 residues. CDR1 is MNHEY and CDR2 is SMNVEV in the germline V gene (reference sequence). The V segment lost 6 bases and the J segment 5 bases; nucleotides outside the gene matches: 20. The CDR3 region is CASSPNKYYGTGGPNEQYF. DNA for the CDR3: TGTGCCAGCAGCCCAAATAAATATTACGGGACAGGGGGCCCAAACGAGCAGTACTTC.

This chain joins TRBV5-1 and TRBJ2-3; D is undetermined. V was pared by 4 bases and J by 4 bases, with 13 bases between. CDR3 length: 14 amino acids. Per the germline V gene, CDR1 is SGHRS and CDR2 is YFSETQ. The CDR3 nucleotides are TGCGCCAGCAGCCTTGGCCCTCCGGCAGATACGCAGTATTTT. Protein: CASSLGPPADTQYF.

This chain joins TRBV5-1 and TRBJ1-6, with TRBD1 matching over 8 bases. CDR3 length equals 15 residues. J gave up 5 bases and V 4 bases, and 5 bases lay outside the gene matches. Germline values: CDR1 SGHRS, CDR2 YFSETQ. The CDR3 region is CASSPGQDHNSPLHF. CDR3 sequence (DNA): TGCGCCAGCAGCCCGGGACAGGACCATAATTCACCCCTCCACTTT.

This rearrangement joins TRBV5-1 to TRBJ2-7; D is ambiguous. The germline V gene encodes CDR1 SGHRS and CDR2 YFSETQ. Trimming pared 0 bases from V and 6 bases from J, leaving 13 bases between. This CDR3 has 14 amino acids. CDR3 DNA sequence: TGCGCCAGCAGCTTGGCTAGTGCCCGTAGCGAGCAGTACTTC. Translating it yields CASSLASARSEQYF.

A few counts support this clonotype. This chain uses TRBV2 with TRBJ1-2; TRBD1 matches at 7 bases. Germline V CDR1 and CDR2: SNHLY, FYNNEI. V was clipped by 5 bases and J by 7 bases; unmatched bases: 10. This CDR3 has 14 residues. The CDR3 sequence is CASSWGDSTRGYTF. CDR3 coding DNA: TGTGCCAGCAGTTGGGGGGACAGTACCCGTGGCTACACCTTC.

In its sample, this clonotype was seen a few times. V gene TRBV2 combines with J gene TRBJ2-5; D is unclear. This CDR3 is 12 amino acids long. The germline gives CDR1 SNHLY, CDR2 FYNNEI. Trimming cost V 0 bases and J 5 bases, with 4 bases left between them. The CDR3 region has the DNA TGTGCCAGCAGTGAAGCAGGGGAGACCCAGTACTTC. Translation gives CASSEAGETQYF.

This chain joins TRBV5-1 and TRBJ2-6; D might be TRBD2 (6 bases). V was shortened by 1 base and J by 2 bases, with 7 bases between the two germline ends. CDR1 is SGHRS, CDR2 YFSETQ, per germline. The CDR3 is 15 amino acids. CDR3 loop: CASSLLAAGANVLTF. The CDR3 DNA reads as TGCGCCAGCAGCTTGTTAGCGGCTGGGGCCAACGTCCTGACTTTC.

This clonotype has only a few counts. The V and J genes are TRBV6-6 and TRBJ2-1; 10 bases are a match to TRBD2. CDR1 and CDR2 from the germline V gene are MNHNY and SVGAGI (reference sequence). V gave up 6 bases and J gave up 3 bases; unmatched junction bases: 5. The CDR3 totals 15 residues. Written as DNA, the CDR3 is TGTGCCAGCAGCCAGACTAGCGGGCTCTACAATGAGCAGTTCTTC. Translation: CASSQTSGLYNEQFF.

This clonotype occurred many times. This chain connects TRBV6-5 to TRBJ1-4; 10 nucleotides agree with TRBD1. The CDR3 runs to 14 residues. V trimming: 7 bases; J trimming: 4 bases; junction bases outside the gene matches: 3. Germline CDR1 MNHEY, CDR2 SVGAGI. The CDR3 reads CASKTGGINEKLFF. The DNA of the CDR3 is TGTGCCAGCAAGACAGGGGGCATTAATGAAAAACTGTTTTTT.

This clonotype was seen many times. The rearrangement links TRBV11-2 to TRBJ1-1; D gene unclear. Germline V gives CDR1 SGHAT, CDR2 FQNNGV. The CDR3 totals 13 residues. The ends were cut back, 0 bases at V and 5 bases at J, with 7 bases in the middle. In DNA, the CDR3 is TGTGCCAGCAGCTTAGAACGGGGAACTGAAGCTTTCTTT. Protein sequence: CASSLERGTEAFF.

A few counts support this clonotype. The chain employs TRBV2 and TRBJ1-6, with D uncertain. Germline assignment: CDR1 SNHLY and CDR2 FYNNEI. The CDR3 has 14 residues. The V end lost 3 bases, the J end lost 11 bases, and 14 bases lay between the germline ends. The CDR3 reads CASSEGTLGTPLHF. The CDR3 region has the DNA TGTGCCAGCAGTGAGGGTACACTCGGAACACCCCTCCACTTT.

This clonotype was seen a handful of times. The CDR3 coding sequence is TGTGCCAGCAGCCTAGGTCCCCAGGGATCCCTCAATCAGCCCCAGCATTTT. This encodes CASSLGPQGSLNQPQHF. The chain is built from TRBV7-8 and TRBJ1-5, with a tentative D call TRBD1 (5 bases). Germline CDR1 and CDR2: SGHVS and FQNEAQ. CDR3 length: 17 residues. The V end was cut by 5 bases, the J end by 3 bases, with 20 bases between.

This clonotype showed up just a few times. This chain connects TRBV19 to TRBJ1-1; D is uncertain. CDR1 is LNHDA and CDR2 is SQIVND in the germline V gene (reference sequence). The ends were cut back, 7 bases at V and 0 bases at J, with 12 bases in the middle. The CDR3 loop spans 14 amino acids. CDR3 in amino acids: CASNRLAVNTEAFF. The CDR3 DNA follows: TGTGCCAGTAATCGATTAGCAGTGAACACTGAAGCTTTCTTT.

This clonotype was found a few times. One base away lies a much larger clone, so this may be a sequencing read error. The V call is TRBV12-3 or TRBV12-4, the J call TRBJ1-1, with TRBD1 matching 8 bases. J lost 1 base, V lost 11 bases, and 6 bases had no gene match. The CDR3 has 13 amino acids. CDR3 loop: CAYDRGPNTEAFF. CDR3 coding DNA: TGTGCCTATGACAGGGGACCGAACACTGAAGCTTTCTTT.